This TCR beta chain was documented in a study of cytomegalovirus exposure and HLA in healthy donors. Researchers ran the PCR with 60 Vbeta and 13 Jbeta primers. The repertoire was sequenced with immunoSEQ multiplex PCR; TCRdb's copy has only in-frame clones and lacks some. This table holds roughly 150,000 clones. The CDR3 length is 15 residues. Germline V gives CDR1 SEHNR, CDR2 FQNEAQ (reference sequence). V lost 1 base and J lost 7; bases outside the gene matches: 5. Findings of the study overall: It was taken for granted in presence/absence analyses that sequencing depth across donors was roughly uniform.

In regard to this clone: Its antigen is unknown.

The chain links TRBV7-9 to TRBJ2-7; TRBD2 aligns across 12 bases. Sequenced: PBMCs. The receptor comes from a woman in her forties or fifties in good health and CMV-seronegative. In DNA, the CDR3 is TGTGCCAGCAGCTTAGTGACTAGCGGGAGTGAAGAGCAGTACTTC. This gives the protein CASSLVTSGSEEQYF.